The T cell receptor beta chain under discussion was sequenced for a study of T cell responses to AZD1222 COVID-19 vaccine. Germline V CDR1 and CDR2: SGHRS, YFSETQ. The length of the CDR3 is 16 residues. The V and J ends lost 4 bases and 6 bases respectively, with 22 bases between them. Only a few counts were recorded for this clone. The data were produced by immunoSEQ multiplex PCR, yet TCRdb's version contains in-frame clones alone and is incomplete. The sample consists of about 160,000 clones, 85% to 90% of them appearing once. Sample: peripheral blood, taken on day 0 of AZD1222 vaccination. The V call is TRBV5-1, the J call TRBJ2-5, with D perhaps TRBD2 (6 bases). This clonotype was obtained from an adult in good health. In DNA, the CDR3 is TGCGCCAGCAGCATGGGCGGGGCACCGGTCTTGAAGACCCAGTACTTC. This gives the protein CASSMGGAPVLKTQYF. Based on the CDR3 plus reference TRBV5-1 and TRBJ2-5, the full variable domain is KAGVTQTPRYLIKTRGQQVTLSCSPISGHRSVSWYQQTPGQGLQFLFEYFSETQRNKGNFPGRFSGRQFSNSRSEMNVSTLELGDSALYLCASSMGGAPVLKTQYFGPGTRLLVL.